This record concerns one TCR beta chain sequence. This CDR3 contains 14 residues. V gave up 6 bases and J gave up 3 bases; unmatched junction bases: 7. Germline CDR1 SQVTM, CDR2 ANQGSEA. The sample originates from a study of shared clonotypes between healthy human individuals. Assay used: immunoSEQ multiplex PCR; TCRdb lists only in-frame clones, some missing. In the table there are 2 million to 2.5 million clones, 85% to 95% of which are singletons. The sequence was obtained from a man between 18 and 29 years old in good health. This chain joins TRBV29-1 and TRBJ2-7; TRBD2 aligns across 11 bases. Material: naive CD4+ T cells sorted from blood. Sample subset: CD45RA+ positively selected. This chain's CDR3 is CSVALAGVGYEQYF. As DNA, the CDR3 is TGCAGCGTCGCACTAGCGGGAGTGGGCTACGAGCAGTACTTC.